Below, 25 T cell receptor beta chains from the same sample are listed, as sequenced in a study of human T cells and chemical hapten exposure. The time point is: patch test 1, 2 weeks after DPC sensitization. Treatment reported: therapeutic diphenylcyclopropenone sensitization with weekly scalp DPC. Total RNA was extracted from unfractionated whole blood. TCRdb reanalysed the RACE reads using MiXCR and keeps one entry per CDR3 protein. Of 40,000 or so distinct CDR3 sequences in the sample, about 4% were seen once. Here the sequenced sample was whole blood, taken in connection with sensitization to the hapten diphenylcyclopropenone (DPC). All receptors derive from a man aged 50-59 years with alopecia areata. Some clones in this sample may be carry-over from other donors' samples.

This clonotype came up many times. V and J are TRBV28 and TRBJ2-4; perhaps TRBD2 as D (5 bases). Germline CDR1 MDHEN, CDR2 SYDVKM. The germline V and J ends were trimmed by 6 bases and 0 bases, with 15 bases remaining between them. There are 16 residues in the CDR3. CDR3 coding DNA: TGTGCCAGCAGCGAGGACTCCTACGTAGCCAAAAACATTCAGTACTTC. This encodes CASSEDSYVAKNIQYF. The full variable domain, in which reference TRBV28 and TRBJ2-4 provide the parts outside the CDR3, is DVKVTQSSRYLVKRTGEKVFLECVQDMDHENMFWYRQDPGLGLRLIYFSYDVKMKEKGDIPEGYSVSREKKERFSLILESASTNQTSMYLCASSEDSYVAKNIQYFGAGTRLSVL.

Of note for this clonotype: This clone may be a read error of a much larger clone one base away. The chain links TRBV12-3 or TRBV12-4 to TRBJ2-3; D possibly corresponds to TRBD1 (5 bases). V lost 2 bases, J lost 3 bases, and 21 bases lay in between. The CDR3 runs to 18 residues. The CDR3 here is CASSLTNGARAGTDTQYF. DNA of the CDR3: TGTGCCAGCAGTTTAACGAACGGAGCGCGAGCAGGGACAGATACGCAGTATTTT.

This clonotype was detected many times. The chain employs TRBV6-2 or TRBV6-3 and TRBJ2-3, with 7 bases lining up with TRBD1. Germline values: CDR1 MNHEY, CDR2 SVGEGT. This CDR3 is 15 amino acids long. V dropped 2 bases and J dropped 0; count of bases not matched to a gene: 2. The CDR3: CASSYGQESTDTQYF. DNA of the CDR3: TGTGCCAGCAGTTACGGACAGGAAAGCACAGATACGCAGTATTTT.

Many counts were recorded for this clonotype. The chain recombines TRBV5-1 with TRBJ1-5, with D hard to call. The CDR3 extends over 15 amino acids. Germline lookup yields CDR1 SGHRS and CDR2 YFSETQ. The V end lost 4 bases, the J end lost 0 bases, and 11 bases lay between the germline ends. The CDR3 DNA sequence: TGCGCCAGCAGCCAACTGGGTTATAGCAATCAGCCCCAGCATTTT. It codes for CASSQLGYSNQPQHF.

In this sample, this clonotype turned up many times. The chain employs TRBV28 and TRBJ2-7, with D possibly TRBD2 on 5 matching bases. Trimming took off 5 bases at V and 2 bases at J, with 16 bases between the two ends. The CDR3 is 15 residues long. Germline V gene data show CDR1 as MDHEN and CDR2 as SYDVKM. CDR3 in amino acids: CASSQPTRDPYEQYF. CDR3 bases: TGTGCCAGCAGTCAACCCACTAGAGATCCCTACGAGCAGTACTTC.

At least ten counts were recorded for this clonotype. The chain carries TRBV7-2 and TRBJ2-1; 10 bases line up with TRBD2. Unmatched junction bases numbered 6, after V lost 5 bases and J lost 2 bases. The CDR3 has 16 amino acids. The germline V gene has CDR1 SGHTA and CDR2 FQGNSA. The DNA for the CDR3 is TGTGCCAGCAGCAGGCCGACTAGCGGGCCCTACAATGAGCAGTTCTTC. Translated: CASSRPTSGPYNEQFF.

This clonotype appeared many times. The chain uses TRBV3-1 and TRBJ1-2; TRBD1 agrees at 7 bases. The germline CDR1 and CDR2 sequences are LGHDT and YNNKEL (reference sequence). CDR3 size: 15 residues. V gave up 2 bases and J gave up 3 bases; unmatched junction bases: 6. CDR3 in amino acids: CASSQPDRPHYGYTF. The CDR3 nucleotides are TGTGCCAGCAGCCAACCGGACAGGCCCCACTATGGCTACACCTTC.

This clonotype occurred many times. V is TRBV20-1 and J is TRBJ1-5; 8 bases align to TRBD1. V shed 6 bases and J 8 bases; nucleotides not matched to a gene: 15. CDR1 is DFQATT and CDR2 is SNEGSKA in the germline V gene (reference sequence). CDR3 size: 15 residues. The CDR3 nucleotides read TGCAGTGCGAGCCGGACAGGGCCCCAACTAGAGCCCCAGCATTTT. Its translation: CSASRTGPQLEPQHF.

This clonotype has more than one count but fewer than ten. The chain carries TRBV10-2 and TRBJ1-5; 8 bases are shared with TRBD1. Germline CDR1 reads WSHSY; CDR2 reads SAAADI. The junction had 6 bases not matched to a gene; V was cut back by 6 bases and J by 2 bases. This CDR3 is 15 amino acids long. CDR3 DNA sequence: TGCGCCAGCAGACCGACAGGGGATGGCAATCAGCCCCAGCATTTT. Residues: CASRPTGDGNQPQHF.

This clonotype has a count of ten or more. This rearrangement joins TRBV6-1 to TRBJ2-3, with 11 bases fitting TRBD2. CDR3 length equals 17 residues. The V gene's germline CDR1 is MNHNS and CDR2 SASEGT. J lost 3 bases, V lost 4 bases, and 9 bases had no gene match. CDR3 sequence reads: CASSALLAGGPTDTQYF. CDR3 DNA sequence: TGTGCCAGCAGTGCCCTGCTAGCGGGAGGTCCAACAGATACGCAGTATTTT.

This clonotype has a count of ten or more. The rearrangement joins TRBV9 to TRBJ2-3; 7 nucleotides match TRBD1. The CDR3 contains 15 residues. Germline V gives CDR1 SGDLS, CDR2 YYNGEE. Germline trimming cut 3 bases from V and 1 base from J; bases unmatched to any gene: 5. The CDR3 region is CASSAHRGGTDTQYF. CDR3 bases: TGTGCCAGCAGCGCGCACAGGGGCGGCACAGATACGCAGTATTTT. Full variable domain (rest looked up from reference TRBV9 and TRBJ2-3): DSGVTQTPKHLITATGQRVTLRCSPRSGDLSVYWYQQSLDQGLQFLIQYYNGEERAKGNILERFSAQQFPDLHSELNLSSLELGDSALYFCASSAHRGGTDTQYFGPGTRLTVL.

This clonotype was seen at least ten times. The rearrangement links TRBV11-2 to TRBJ2-3, with TRBD2 matching 10 bases. Germline V gives CDR1 SGHAT, CDR2 FQNNGV. With V trimmed by 1 base and J by 5 bases, 3 bases remained unmatched. This CDR3 contains 15 residues. CDR3 residues: CASSLAASGRDTQYF. The CDR3 nucleotides are TGTGCCAGCAGCTTAGCGGCTAGCGGGAGAGATACGCAGTATTTT.

This clonotype was seen many times. The chain combines TRBV5-5 with TRBJ2-3, with TRBD2 identical over 8 bases. Trimming cost V 6 bases and J 3 bases; bases outside gene matches: 9. CDR1 and CDR2 (germline): SGHKS, YYEKEE (reference sequence). The CDR3 has 15 residues. The chain's CDR3 is CASKTSGTGTDTQYF. The CDR3 bases are TGTGCCAGCAAAACTAGCGGAACAGGGACAGATACGCAGTATTTT.

This clonotype occurred many times. This chain joins TRBV12-3 or TRBV12-4 and TRBJ2-1; 8 positions agree with TRBD2. The V gene end was trimmed by 6 bases and the J gene end by 6 bases; junction bases not matched to a gene: 10. The CDR3 spans 15 residues. CDR3 sequence reads: CASSTSGPRRNEQFF. The CDR3 nucleotides are TGTGCCAGCAGCACTAGCGGCCCCAGGCGCAATGAGCAGTTCTTC.

This clonotype came up many times. The chain has TRBV28 and TRBJ1-4; D might be TRBD1 (6 bases). The CDR3 contains 14 residues. The V and J ends lost 7 bases and 7 bases respectively, with 16 bases between them. The germline CDR1 and CDR2 sequences are MDHEN and SYDVKM. The CDR3 loop is CASTVDRFREKLFF. DNA for the CDR3: TGTGCCAGCACCGTCGACAGGTTTCGTGAAAAACTGTTTTTT.

This clonotype appeared a few times. The chain links TRBV10-3 to TRBJ1-1; D is perhaps TRBD1 (5 bases). The CDR3 has 13 amino acids. Trimming pared 11 bases from V and 1 base from J, leaving 14 bases between. CDR1 and CDR2 (germline): ENHRY, SYGVKD. The CDR3 DNA follows: TGTGCCCTTAAAGGCGGGGCGAACACTGAAGCTTTCTTT. The encoded protein is CALKGGANTEAFF.

This clonotype has a count of ten or more. V gene TRBV3-1 combines with J gene TRBJ2-3; TRBD2 matches 14 bases. V dropped 4 bases and J dropped 4; count of bases not matched to a gene: 7. Looked up from germline, CDR1 is LGHDT and CDR2 is YNNKEL (reference sequence). The CDR3 totals 17 residues. Here the CDR3 DNA reads TGTGCCAGCAGCCCCGGGACTAGCGGGAGAATTGCAGATACGCAGTATTTT. It encodes CASSPGTSGRIADTQYF.

This clonotype was counted many times. The rearrangement uses TRBV6-2 or TRBV6-3 and TRBJ2-3; tentatively, D is TRBD1 (7 bases). This CDR3 spans 18 amino acids. Germline assignment: CDR1 MNHEY and CDR2 SVGEGT. V was pared by 5 bases and J by 7 bases, with 28 bases between. The CDR3 DNA follows: TGTGCCAGCAGTCCTCGAGTTGGAGGGGGCGGACGCGGAAATACGCAGTATTTT. Its translation is CASSPRVGGGGRGNTQYF.

This clonotype was seen a few times. The chain combines TRBV5-6 with TRBJ2-7, with TRBD2 identical over 7 bases. Germline V CDR1 and CDR2: SGHDT, YYEEEE. With 4 bases clipped from V and 6 bases from J, the junction kept 16 bases outside the gene matches. The CDR3 consists of 16 residues. The CDR3 protein is CASSHRDYLRPSEQYF. For the CDR3, the DNA is TGTGCCAGCAGCCACCGGGACTACCTTAGGCCCTCCGAGCAGTACTTC.

This chain joins TRBV7-9 and TRBJ2-6; no reliable D call. The CDR3 is 17 residues long. V lost 4 bases to trimming and J lost 1 base, with 14 bases between them. Germline V lookup: CDR1 SEHNR, CDR2 FQNEAQ (reference sequence). CDR3 in DNA: TGTGCCAGCAGCTCCGAGACTTACAGATCTGGGGCCAACGTCCTGACTTTC. Translated: CASSSETYRSGANVLTF. The full variable domain, completed using reference TRBV7-9 and TRBJ2-6, is DTGVSQNPRHKITKRGQNVTFRCDPISEHNRLYWYRQTLGQGPEFLTYFQNEAQLEKSRLLSDRFSAERPKGSFSTLEIQRTEQGDSAMYLCASSSETYRSGANVLTFGAGSRLTVL.

There are many counts of this clonotype. V and J are TRBV5-1 and TRBJ2-2, with D possibly TRBD1 on 6 matching bases. Trimming took 0 bases from V and 2 from J, leaving 8 bases between them. Germline CDR1 and CDR2: SGHRS and YFSETQ. This CDR3 contains 15 residues. The CDR3 nucleotides are TGCGCCAGCAGCTTGGGACAGGACAACACCGGGGAGCTGTTTTTT. Translated, it gives CASSLGQDNTGELFF.

This clonotype was seen ten or more times. The chain uses TRBV10-3 and TRBJ1-1, with 7 bases matching TRBD1. Germline V gene sequence: CDR1 ENHRY, CDR2 SYGVKD. The CDR3 is made up of 14 amino acids. The V and J ends lost 4 bases and 7 bases, in that order; junction bases with no gene match: 9. The CDR3 reads CAISGQGEGGEAFF. The CDR3 DNA sequence: TGTGCCATCAGTGGACAGGGCGAAGGGGGTGAAGCTTTCTTT.

This clonotype came up many times. The rearrangement links TRBV7-2 to TRBJ2-7; 9 bases align to TRBD2. With V trimmed by 1 base and J by 3 bases, 1 base remained unmatched. Germline CDR1 is SGHTA and CDR2 is FQGNSA. The CDR3 has 14 amino acids. The CDR3 coding sequence is TGTGCCAGCAGCTTAGGGACTAGCGTCTACGAGCAGTACTTC. Translating it yields CASSLGTSVYEQYF.

This clonotype showed up just a few times. The V call is TRBV9, the J call TRBJ2-3; 10 nucleotides agree with TRBD2. Germline V CDR1 and CDR2: SGDLS, YYNGEE. This CDR3 spans 18 amino acids. With 0 bases clipped from V and 2 bases from J, the junction kept 9 bases outside the gene matches. The CDR3 protein is CASSVGSGRVSFTDTQYF. The CDR3 DNA reads as TGTGCCAGCAGCGTAGGCAGCGGGAGGGTTTCTTTCACAGATACGCAGTATTTT.

The table lists this clonotype with many counts. The chain uses TRBV12-3 or TRBV12-4 and TRBJ2-3; 7 bases align to TRBD1. Losses at the gene ends were 11 bases for V and 5 bases for J; bases not matched to a gene: 7. There are 12 residues in the CDR3. CDR3 protein: CAGRQGLDTQYF. CDR3 sequence (DNA): TGTGCCGGGAGACAGGGATTAGATACGCAGTATTTT.